These 32 T cell receptor beta chains share one sample of origin, sequenced in a study of OX40 agonist ivuxolimab in advanced cancers. Library preparation employed the immunoSEQ multiplex PCR assay. This is the immuneACCESS table as TCRdb keeps it, with only in-frame sequences that have V and J called. A part of the clones is gone; compared with another copy, unresolved V genes explain less than half, and the rest is unexplained. For this sample the table gives tens of thousands of clones, of which 65% to 85% were detected only once. The top ten hold about 4.8% of the sample. The sample here was CD4+ or CD8+ T cells sorted from blood, taken in a trial of the OX40 agonist ivuxolimab. The receptors stem from an adult with an advanced solid tumor such as melanoma, head and neck, liver or kidney cancer.

V is TRBV21-1 and J is TRBJ2-2. TRBV21-1 is assigned pseudogene status. This CDR3 has 16 amino acids. CDR3 region: CASSKDGQINTGELFF. CDR3 coding DNA: TGTGCCAGCAGCAAAGACGGGCAGATCAACACCGGGGAGCTGTTTTTT.

This CDR3 reads CASSSRTKVYNEQFF. The CDR3 nucleotides read TGTGCCAGCAGCTCCCGGACGAAGGTATACAATGAGCAGTTCTTC. J is TRBJ2-1 and V is TRBV11-2; D remains ambiguous. The CDR3 is 15 amino acids. V was shortened by 4 bases and J by 4 bases, with 14 bases between the two germline ends. Germline CDR1 reads SGHAT; CDR2 reads FQNNGV.

This chain links TRBV9 with TRBJ1-6; D possibly corresponds to TRBD1 (5 bases). V shed 2 bases and J shed 7 bases, with 10 bases lying between them. CDR1 and CDR2 from the germline V gene are SGDLS and YYNGEE. The CDR3 consists of 14 residues. CDR3 sequence reads: CASSVGTLNSPLHF. The CDR3 coding sequence is TGTGCCAGCAGCGTCGGGACCCTAAATTCACCCCTCCACTTT.

The count of this clone is one. This CDR3 is CASSEAPTYEQYF. The CDR3 DNA reads TGTGCCAGCAGTGAAGCGCCCACCTACGAGCAGTACTTC. The chain uses TRBV2 and TRBJ2-7, with D hard to call. Per the germline V gene, CDR1 is SNHLY and CDR2 is FYNNEI. The CDR3 has 13 residues. V dropped 0 bases and J dropped 2 bases, with 5 bases sitting between them.

A single count supports this clone. The V gene is TRBV11-2, the J gene TRBJ2-5, with 12 bases fitting TRBD2. With 5 bases clipped from V and 6 bases from J, the junction kept 7 bases outside the gene matches. The germline gives CDR1 SGHAT, CDR2 FQNNGV. This CDR3 has 15 amino acids. Written as DNA, the CDR3 is TGTGCCAGCAGCCCCCGACTAGCGGGGGTGCAGACCCAGTACTTC. Amino acids: CASSPRLAGVQTQYF. The full variable domain, with the rest looked up from reference TRBV11-2 and TRBJ2-5, is EAGVAQSPRYKIIEKRQSVAFWCNPISGHATLYWYQQILGQGPKLLIQFQNNGVVDDSQLPKDRFSAERLKGVDSTLKIQPAKLEDSAVYLCASSPRLAGVQTQYFGPGTRLLVL.

For the CDR3, the DNA is TGTGCCAGCAGTCCTCAGGCGGTTCTCTCCTACGAGCAGTACTTC. Residues: CASSPQAVLSYEQYF. The chain recombines TRBV7-2 with TRBJ2-7, with D uncertain. V was cut by 6 bases and J by 0 bases, with 15 bases left in between. Per germline, CDR1 SGHTA and CDR2 FQGNSA. There are 15 residues in the CDR3. The full variable domain, completed using reference TRBV7-2 and TRBJ2-7, is GAGVSQSPSNKVTEKGKDVELRCDPISGHTALYWYRQSLGQGLEFLIYFQGNSAPDKSGLPSDRFSAERTGGSVSTLTIQRTQQEDSAVYLCASSPQAVLSYEQYFGPGTRLTVT.

V gene TRBV5-1 combines with J gene TRBJ1-2, with unresolved D. Germline CDR1 reads SGHRS; CDR2 reads YFSETQ. The CDR3 length is 12 residues. Trimming shortened V by 2 bases and J by 10 bases, and 12 bases separated the two germline ends. The CDR3 is CASSLITRDYTF. CDR3 DNA: TGCGCCAGCAGCTTAATAACCCGGGACTACACCTTC.

The sample holds one count of this clone. The chain joins TRBV2 to TRBJ2-5; D is possibly TRBD1 (5 bases). Germline CDR1 SNHLY, CDR2 FYNNEI. This CDR3 comprises 17 residues. Trimming pared 8 bases from V and 7 bases from J, leaving 29 bases between. The DNA of the CDR3 is TGTGCCAGCGGCGACCAGCGCCAGGGCCCAGGGCTGGCGACCCAGTACTTC. Its protein is CASGDQRQGPGLATQYF.

V is TRBV2 and J is TRBJ1-2, with D maybe TRBD1 (5 bases). CDR1 is SNHLY and CDR2 is FYNNEI in the germline V gene. The CDR3 is 15 amino acids. Trimming stripped 0 bases from V and 2 bases from J, with 10 bases between. For the CDR3, the DNA is TGTGCCAGCAGTGAAGCGCCCCCAGGGAACTATGGCTACACCTTC. Its translation: CASSEAPPGNYGYTF.

V is TRBV2 and J is TRBJ2-2; 7 bases are a match to TRBD2. Germline CDR1 is SNHLY and CDR2 is FYNNEI. The CDR3 is 16 amino acids. V was clipped by 4 bases and J by 1 base; unmatched bases: 6. This CDR3 reads CASSVNGGGNTGELFF. In DNA form, the CDR3 reads TGTGCCAGCAGTGTCAATGGCGGGGGGAACACCGGGGAGCTGTTTTTT.

This clone was picked up one time. For the CDR3, the DNA is TGTGCCAGTAGTATAAGCAAAGGGGCCGGGGAGCTGTTTTTT. Residues: CASSISKGAGELFF. J is TRBJ2-2 and V is TRBV19, with D possibly matching TRBD1 (5 bases). The CDR3 is 14 residues long. The V gene lost 2 bases and the J gene lost 6 bases, with 10 bases spanning the gap. CDR1 is LNHDA, CDR2 SQIVND, per germline (reference sequence).

The chain combines TRBV14 with TRBJ1-1, with a weak D call TRBD1 (5 bases). Per the germline V gene, CDR1 is SGHDN and CDR2 is FVKESK. This CDR3 is 17 amino acids long. V was cut by 4 bases and J by 1 base, with 19 bases left in between. Here the CDR3 DNA reads TGTGCCAGCAGCCGGGGATTAGGGACCCTCACGAACACTGAAGCTTTCTTT. This encodes CASSRGLGTLTNTEAFF.

The V and J genes are TRBV9 and TRBJ2-1; the match to TRBD2 covers 16 bases. Germline CDR1 reads SGDLS; CDR2 reads YYNGEE. After removal of 2 bases from V and 2 bases from J, the junction contained 1 base not matched to a gene. This CDR3 is built from 17 residues. This CDR3 is CASSVGTSGGAYNEQFF. For the CDR3, the DNA is TGTGCCAGCAGCGTCGGGACTAGCGGGGGGGCCTACAATGAGCAGTTCTTC.

The chain couples TRBV6-5 to TRBJ1-1; 10 bases are shared with TRBD1. The CDR3 spans 15 residues. V lost 6 bases to trimming and J lost 5 bases; unmatched junction nucleotides: 9. Germline CDR1 MNHEY, CDR2 SVGAGI. Here the CDR3 DNA reads TGTGCCAGCAGAAGACCCGACAGGGGGCAGACTGAAGCTTTCTTT. It specifies CASRRPDRGQTEAFF.

This clone was seen a single time. The chain employs TRBV5-1 and TRBJ1-2; perhaps TRBD1 as D (5 bases). Trimming left V 4 bases short and J 4 bases short, with 20 bases between. This CDR3 comprises 16 residues. Germline values: CDR1 SGHRS, CDR2 YFSETQ. The DNA for the CDR3 is TGCGCCAGCAGCCCGGGGGGGACCTCATCGGCCTATGGCTACACCTTC. Translating it yields CASSPGGTSSAYGYTF.

The chain links TRBV2 to TRBJ1-5; TRBD1 agrees at 7 bases. CDR1 is SNHLY and CDR2 is FYNNEI in the germline V gene. Trimming at V came to 7 bases and at J to 5 bases, leaving 5 bases not matched to a gene. The CDR3 has 13 amino acids. The chain's CDR3 is CASTLTGHQPQHF. The DNA for the CDR3 is TGTGCCAGCACCTTGACAGGGCATCAGCCCCAGCATTTT. The full variable domain, rest sourced from reference TRBV2 and TRBJ1-5, is EPEVTQTPSHQVTQMGQEVILRCVPISNHLYFYWYRQILGQKVEFLVSFYNNEISEKSEIFDDQFSVERPDGSNFTLKIRSTKLEDSAMYFCASTLTGHQPQHFGDGTRLSIL.

This clone was recorded only once. The gene calls are TRBV7-2 and TRBJ1-1; unclear D gene. Deletions cut 4 bases from V and 0 bases from J, with 6 bases between. Germline V gene data show CDR1 as SGHTA and CDR2 as FQGNSA. The CDR3 has 13 amino acids. CDR3 in amino acids: CASSYILNTEAFF. The CDR3 nucleotides are TGTGCCAGCAGCTACATATTGAACACTGAAGCTTTCTTT. The entire variable domain, with the rest obtained from reference TRBV7-2 and TRBJ1-1, is as follows: GAGVSQSPSNKVTEKGKDVELRCDPISGHTALYWYRQSLGQGLEFLIYFQGNSAPDKSGLPSDRFSAERTGGSVSTLTIQRTQQEDSAVYLCASSYILNTEAFFGQGTRLTVV.

This clone appeared once. Different DNA sequences within this sample yield the same CDR3. This sequence joins TRBV6-5 and TRBJ2-5, with TRBD2 matching 13 bases. The CDR3 is made up of 15 amino acids. Germline CDR1 MNHEY, CDR2 SVGAGI. J was trimmed by 5 bases and V by 0 bases; bases with no gene match: 0. CDR3 in amino acids: CASSYSTSGGETQYF. CDR3 nucleotides: TGTGCCAGCAGTTACTCGACTAGCGGGGGGGAGACCCAGTACTTC.

The rearrangement joins TRBV5-1 to TRBJ2-2; 7 positions match TRBD1. Germline V gene lookup returns CDR1 SGHRS and CDR2 YFSETQ. With 6 bases clipped from V and 6 bases from J, the junction kept 11 bases outside the gene matches. The CDR3 is made up of 15 amino acids. This CDR3 is CASKPGDRVAGELFF. CDR3 nucleotide sequence: TGCGCCAGCAAACCGGGCGACAGGGTGGCCGGGGAGCTGTTTTTT.

V gene TRBV25-1 combines with J gene TRBJ1-2; TRBD1 might be the D (6 bases). V dropped 4 bases and J dropped 5 bases, with 14 bases sitting between them. The CDR3 covers 14 residues. Germline V lookup: CDR1 MGHDK, CDR2 SYGVNS. The CDR3 nucleotides read TGTGCCAGCAGTGGGGTCGGGGGGGCTTATGGCTACACCTTC. As protein: CASSGVGGAYGYTF.

Only a few counts were recorded for this clone. The chain links TRBV11-2 to TRBJ2-1, with a weak D call TRBD2 (6 bases). The CDR3 is made up of 14 amino acids. Germline values: CDR1 SGHAT, CDR2 FQNNGV. The V and J ends lost 5 bases and 9 bases respectively, with 17 bases between them. CDR3 residues: CASSQIPSVGEQFF. Written as DNA, the CDR3 is TGTGCCAGCAGCCAGATACCTAGCGTAGGTGAGCAGTTCTTC.

The V call is TRBV19, the J call TRBJ1-3; TRBD1 matches 7 bases. From germline, CDR1 is LNHDA and CDR2 SQIVND (reference sequence). The V gene end was trimmed by 8 bases and the J gene end by 2 bases; junction bases not matched to a gene: 6. The CDR3 runs 14 residues. CDR3 in DNA: TGTGCCAGTTGGACAGGCGTGGCTGGAAACACCATATATTTT. It specifies CASWTGVAGNTIYF.

The chain carries TRBV7-8 and TRBJ2-7, with D perhaps being TRBD1 or TRBD2 (5 bases each). The CDR3 loop spans 13 amino acids. Germline V CDR1 and CDR2: SGHVS, FQNEAQ. V gave up 5 bases and J gave up 7 bases, with 15 bases separating them. This CDR3 is CASSLTWGSEQYF. In nucleotides, the CDR3 is TGTGCCAGCAGCCTAACCTGGGGGAGTGAGCAGTACTTC.

The rearrangement links TRBV11-2 to TRBJ2-1, with D unclear. Germline CDR1 and CDR2: SGHAT and FQNNGV. The V end lost 1 base, the J end lost 6 bases, and 10 bases lay between the germline ends. There are 14 residues in the CDR3. The CDR3 coding sequence is TGTGCCAGCAGCTTAGGAGGCGGACGCAATGAGCAGTTCTTC. This gives the protein CASSLGGGRNEQFF.

This clone was seen only a few times. The rearrangement joins TRBV27 to TRBJ1-6; D is unclear. Between the trimmed V and J ends, which lost 4 bases and 4 bases, there was a span of 5 bases. CDR3 length: 13 amino acids. The V gene's germline CDR1 is MNHEY and CDR2 SMNVEV (reference sequence). The DNA for the CDR3 is TGTGCCAGCAGTTCAGATTATAATTCACCCCTCCACTTT. This codes for CASSSDYNSPLHF.

This chain connects TRBV6-5 to TRBJ1-2; a weak D match, TRBD1 (5 bases). V was pared by 5 bases and J by 5 bases, with 15 bases between. The CDR3 loop spans 14 amino acids. CDR1 is MNHEY, CDR2 SVGAGI, per germline. CDR3 residues: CASSKGRVGYGYTF. For the CDR3, the DNA is TGTGCCAGCAGTAAGGGGCGGGTGGGTTATGGCTACACCTTC.

The CDR3 DNA follows: TGTGCCAGCAGCCCCACACAGTTCGGGGCCAACGTCCTGACTTTC. Translating it yields CASSPTQFGANVLTF. V usage is TRBV2 and J usage is TRBJ2-6, with D hard to call. This CDR3 is 15 amino acids long. Germline lookup yields CDR1 SNHLY and CDR2 FYNNEI. The V end lost 6 bases, the J end lost 4 bases, and 13 bases lay between the germline ends.

Regarding this clone: The same CDR3 is also encoded by other DNA sequences in this sample. The chain has TRBV5-1 and TRBJ1-1; D uncertain. This CDR3 region has 14 residues. Trimming took 0 bases from V and 2 from J, leaving 8 bases between them. Germline V gives CDR1 SGHRS, CDR2 YFSETQ. For the CDR3, the DNA is TGCGCCAGCAGCTTGGTTGCGGGAAACACTGAAGCTTTCTTT. It yields the protein CASSLVAGNTEAFF.

This chain uses TRBV9 with TRBJ1-1, with 10 bases fitting TRBD1. Unmatched junction bases numbered 4, after V lost 2 bases and J lost 3 bases. The CDR3 covers 15 residues. Germline CDR1 and CDR2: SGDLS and YYNGEE. This CDR3 is CASSVYGTGDTEAFF. CDR3 sequence (DNA): TGTGCCAGCAGCGTTTATGGGACAGGGGACACTGAAGCTTTCTTT.

CDR3 coding DNA: TGTGCCAGCAGCCCCCCGTCGGGACGGTCCTCCTACGAGCAGTACTTC. Its translation is CASSPPSGRSSYEQYF. The gene calls are TRBV5-4 and TRBJ2-7, with D perhaps matching TRBD1 or TRBD2 (5 bases each). From germline, CDR1 is SGHNT and CDR2 YYREEE (reference sequence). V was shortened by 4 bases and J by 0 bases, with 17 bases between the two germline ends. The length of the CDR3 is 16 residues.

This clone was seen a few times. This CDR3 reads CASSCRGLTEAFF. The CDR3 DNA is TGTGCCAGCAGCTGCAGGGGGCTTACTGAAGCTTTCTTT. V is TRBV21-1 and J is TRBJ1-1; the table names TRBD1, a call not compared with the DNA. TRBV21-1 is labeled a pseudogene. The CDR3 is made up of 13 amino acids.

This clone was detected once. This chain links TRBV28 with TRBJ1-2; D unclear. Germline CDR1 reads MDHEN; CDR2 reads SYDVKM. This CDR3 spans 13 amino acids. V lost 4 bases and J 2 bases, leaving 8 bases between the germline ends. The CDR3 protein is CASSSGDNYGYTF. The CDR3 nucleotides read TGTGCCAGCAGTTCAGGCGACAACTATGGCTACACCTTC.